This T cell receptor beta chain was sequenced for a study of molecular identifiers for immune sequencing clone quantification. This clonotype was observed a few times. Sorting selected naive CD8 T cells with a CD8+CD4-CCR7+CD45RA+ phenotype. CDR3 size: 14 residues. V shed 5 bases, J shed 1 base, and the junction held 4 bases outside the gene matches. Germline V CDR1 and CDR2: MNHEY, SVGAGI. As previously described, bulk TCR libraries were made using listed TCR primers. TCRdb re-called the PCR reads with MiXCR, one entry per CDR3 protein. Counted here are about 510,000 distinct CDR3 sequences, about 26% occurring once; the ten biggest clones make up under 0.85%.

The rearrangement links TRBV6-5 to TRBJ2-5, with TRBD1 matching 7 bases. The sequenced material came from naive CD8+ T cells from blood, with Jurkat cell RNA spiked in. The sample's subset: FACS-sorted CD8+CD4-CCR7+CD45RA+ naive T cells. This sequence was found in a human donor in good health. Some libraries in this study had Jurkat cell RNA spiked in. The chain's CDR3 is CASSEGDSQETQYF. CDR3 sequence (DNA): TGTGCCAGCAGTGAGGGGGACAGCCAAGAGACCCAGTACTTC.